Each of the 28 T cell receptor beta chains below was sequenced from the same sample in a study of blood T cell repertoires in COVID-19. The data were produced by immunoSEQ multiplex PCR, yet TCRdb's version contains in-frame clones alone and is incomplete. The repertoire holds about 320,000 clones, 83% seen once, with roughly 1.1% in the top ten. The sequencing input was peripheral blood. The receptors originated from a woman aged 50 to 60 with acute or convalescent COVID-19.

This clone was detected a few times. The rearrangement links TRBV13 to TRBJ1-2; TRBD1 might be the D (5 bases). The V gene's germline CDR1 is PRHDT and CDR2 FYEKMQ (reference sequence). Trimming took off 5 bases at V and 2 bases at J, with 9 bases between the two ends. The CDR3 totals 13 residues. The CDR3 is CASSPAGNYGYTF. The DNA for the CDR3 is TGTGCCAGCAGCCCAGCAGGGAACTATGGCTACACCTTC.

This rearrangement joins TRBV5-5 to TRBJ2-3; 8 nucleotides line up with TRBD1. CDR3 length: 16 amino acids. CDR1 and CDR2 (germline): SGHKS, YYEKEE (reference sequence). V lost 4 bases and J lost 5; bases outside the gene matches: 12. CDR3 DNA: TGTGCCAGCAGCCCCGGTTGGGCAGGGGGCCTAGATACGCAGTATTTT. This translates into CASSPGWAGGLDTQYF. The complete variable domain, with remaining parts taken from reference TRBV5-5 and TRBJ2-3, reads DAGVTQSPTHLIKTRGQQVTLRCSPISGHKSVSWYQQVLGQGPQFIFQYYEKEERGRGNFPDRFSARQFPNYSSELNVNALLLGDSALYLCASSPGWAGGLDTQYFGPGTRLTVL.

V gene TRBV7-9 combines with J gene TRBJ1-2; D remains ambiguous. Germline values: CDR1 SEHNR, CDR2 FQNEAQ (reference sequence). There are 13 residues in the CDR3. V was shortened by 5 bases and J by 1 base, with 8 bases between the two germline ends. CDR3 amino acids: CASSREVNYGYTF. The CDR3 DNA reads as TGTGCCAGCAGCCGAGAAGTTAACTATGGCTACACCTTC.

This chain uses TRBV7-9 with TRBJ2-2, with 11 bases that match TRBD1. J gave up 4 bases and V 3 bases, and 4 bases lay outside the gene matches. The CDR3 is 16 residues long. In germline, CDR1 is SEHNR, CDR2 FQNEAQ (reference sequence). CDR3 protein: CASSFGTGGFTGELFF. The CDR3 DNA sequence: TGTGCCAGCAGCTTCGGGACAGGGGGTTTCACCGGGGAGCTGTTTTTT.

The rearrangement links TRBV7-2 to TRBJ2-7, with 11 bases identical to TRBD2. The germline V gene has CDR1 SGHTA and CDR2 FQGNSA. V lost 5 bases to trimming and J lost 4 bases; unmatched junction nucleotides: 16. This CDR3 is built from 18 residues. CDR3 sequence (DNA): TGTGCCAGCAGCCAGGAGACTAGCGGGATGACTAGGGTTTACGAGCAGTACTTC. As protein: CASSQETSGMTRVYEQYF.

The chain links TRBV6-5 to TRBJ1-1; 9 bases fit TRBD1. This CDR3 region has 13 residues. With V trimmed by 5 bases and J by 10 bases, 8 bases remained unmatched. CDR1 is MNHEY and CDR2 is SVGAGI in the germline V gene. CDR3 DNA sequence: TGTGCCAGCAGTATGACAGGGGGGATTGTAGCTTTCTTT. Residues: CASSMTGGIVAFF.

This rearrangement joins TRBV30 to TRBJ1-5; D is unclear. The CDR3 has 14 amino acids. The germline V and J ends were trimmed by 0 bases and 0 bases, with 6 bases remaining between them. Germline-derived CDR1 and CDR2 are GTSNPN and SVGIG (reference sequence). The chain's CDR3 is CAWSVTVSNQPQHF. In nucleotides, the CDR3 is TGTGCCTGGAGTGTCACGGTTAGCAATCAGCCCCAGCATTTT.

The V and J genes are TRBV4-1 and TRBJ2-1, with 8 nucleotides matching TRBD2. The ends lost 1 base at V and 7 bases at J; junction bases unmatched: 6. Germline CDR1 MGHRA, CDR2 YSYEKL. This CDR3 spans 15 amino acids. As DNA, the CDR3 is TGCGCCAGCAGCCAAGGGCTAGCGGGTAGAAATGAGCAGTTCTTC. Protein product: CASSQGLAGRNEQFF.

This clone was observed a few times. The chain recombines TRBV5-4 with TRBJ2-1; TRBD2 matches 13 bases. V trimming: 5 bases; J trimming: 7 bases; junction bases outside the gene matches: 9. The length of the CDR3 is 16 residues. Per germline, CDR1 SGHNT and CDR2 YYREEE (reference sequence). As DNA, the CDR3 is TGTGCCAGCAGTCTCGGACTAGCGGGAGTGGGGAATGAGCAGTTCTTC. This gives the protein CASSLGLAGVGNEQFF.

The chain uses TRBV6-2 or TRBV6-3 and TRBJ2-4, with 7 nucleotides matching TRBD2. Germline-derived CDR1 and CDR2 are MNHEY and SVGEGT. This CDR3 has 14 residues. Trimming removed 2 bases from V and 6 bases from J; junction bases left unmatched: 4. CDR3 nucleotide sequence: TGTGCCAGCAGTTACGCGGGAGTAGTAAACATTCAGTACTTC. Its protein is CASSYAGVVNIQYF.

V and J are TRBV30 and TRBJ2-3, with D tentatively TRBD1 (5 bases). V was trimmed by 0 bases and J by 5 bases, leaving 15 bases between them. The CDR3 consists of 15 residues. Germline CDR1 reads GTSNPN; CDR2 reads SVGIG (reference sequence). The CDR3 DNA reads TGTGCCTGGAGTGTACTTACAGGATCTCTAGATACGCAGTATTTT. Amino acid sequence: CAWSVLTGSLDTQYF.

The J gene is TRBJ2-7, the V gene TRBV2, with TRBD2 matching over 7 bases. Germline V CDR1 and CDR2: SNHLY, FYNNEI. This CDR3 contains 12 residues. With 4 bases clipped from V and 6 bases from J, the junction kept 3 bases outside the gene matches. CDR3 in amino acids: CASSVGGSEQYV. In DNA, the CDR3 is TGTGCCAGCAGTGTGGGCGGGAGCGAGCAGTACGTC.

The CDR3 region has the DNA TGTGCCAGTCTCCGATTAGCGGGAGGGAGCACAGATACGCAGTATTTT. This encodes CASLRLAGGSTDTQYF. This chain connects TRBV2 to TRBJ2-3; 11 bases are shared with TRBD2. The CDR3 has 16 residues. J was trimmed by 0 bases and V by 9 bases; bases with no gene match: 8. The V gene's germline CDR1 is SNHLY and CDR2 FYNNEI.

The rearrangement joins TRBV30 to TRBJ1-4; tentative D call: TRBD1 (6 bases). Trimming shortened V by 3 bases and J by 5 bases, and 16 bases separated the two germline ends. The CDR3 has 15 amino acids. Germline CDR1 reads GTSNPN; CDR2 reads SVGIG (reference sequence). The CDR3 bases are TGTGCCTGGAGGGTTTCAGGGGCCCAAAATGAAAAACTGTTTTTT. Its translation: CAWRVSGAQNEKLFF.

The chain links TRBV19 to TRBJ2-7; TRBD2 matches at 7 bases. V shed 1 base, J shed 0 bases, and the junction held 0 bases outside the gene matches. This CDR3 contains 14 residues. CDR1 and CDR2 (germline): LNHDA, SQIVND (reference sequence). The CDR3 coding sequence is TGTGCCAGTAGTATAGCGGGAGGCTCCTACGAGCAGTACTTC. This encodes CASSIAGGSYEQYF.

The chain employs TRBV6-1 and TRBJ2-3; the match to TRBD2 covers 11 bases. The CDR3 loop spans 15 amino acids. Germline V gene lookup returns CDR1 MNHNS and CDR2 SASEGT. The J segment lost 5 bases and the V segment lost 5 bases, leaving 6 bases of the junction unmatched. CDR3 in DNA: TGTGCCAGCAGTATACTAGCGGGAGTGGTAGATACGCAGTATTTT. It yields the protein CASSILAGVVDTQYF.

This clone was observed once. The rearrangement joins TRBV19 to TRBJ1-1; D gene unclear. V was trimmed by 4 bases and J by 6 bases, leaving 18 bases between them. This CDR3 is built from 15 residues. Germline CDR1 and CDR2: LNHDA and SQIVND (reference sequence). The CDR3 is CASSSGRGLLPEAFF. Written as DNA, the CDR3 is TGTGCCAGTAGTAGCGGAAGAGGCCTCTTGCCTGAAGCTTTCTTT.

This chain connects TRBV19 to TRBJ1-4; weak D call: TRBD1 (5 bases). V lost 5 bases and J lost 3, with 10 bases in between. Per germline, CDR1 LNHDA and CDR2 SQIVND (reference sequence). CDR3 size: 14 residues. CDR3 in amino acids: CASSPGRANEKLFF. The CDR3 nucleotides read TGTGCCAGTAGTCCGGGCAGGGCTAATGAAAAACTGTTTTTT. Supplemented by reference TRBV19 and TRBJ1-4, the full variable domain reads DGGITQSPKYLFRKEGQNVTLSCEQNLNHDAMYWYRQDPGQGLRLIYYSQIVNDFQKGDIAEGYSVSREKKESFPLTVTSAQKNPTAFYLCASSPGRANEKLFFGSGTQLSVL.

This CDR3 reads CASSSATGGNSPLHF. The CDR3 DNA sequence: TGTGCCAGCAGTTCCGCGACAGGGGGTAATTCACCCCTCCACTTT. J is TRBJ1-6 and V is TRBV6-5, with 9 bases fitting TRBD1. Per germline, CDR1 MNHEY and CDR2 SVGAGI. The CDR3 extends over 15 amino acids. V shed 4 bases and J 6 bases; nucleotides not matched to a gene: 4.

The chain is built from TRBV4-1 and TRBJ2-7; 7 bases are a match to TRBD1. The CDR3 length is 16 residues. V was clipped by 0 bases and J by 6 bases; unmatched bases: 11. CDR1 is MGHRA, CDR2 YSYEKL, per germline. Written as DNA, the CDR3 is TGCGCCAGCAGCCAAGATAGGGGGACAGTGGAAGGCGAGCAGTACTTC. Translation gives CASSQDRGTVEGEQYF.

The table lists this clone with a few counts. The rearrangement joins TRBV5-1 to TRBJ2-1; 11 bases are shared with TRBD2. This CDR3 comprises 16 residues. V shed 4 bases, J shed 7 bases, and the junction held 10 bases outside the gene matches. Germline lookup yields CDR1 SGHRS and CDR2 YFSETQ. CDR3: CASSRGSGGAGNEQFF. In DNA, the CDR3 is TGCGCCAGCAGCCGGGGTAGCGGGGGGGCTGGTAATGAGCAGTTCTTC.

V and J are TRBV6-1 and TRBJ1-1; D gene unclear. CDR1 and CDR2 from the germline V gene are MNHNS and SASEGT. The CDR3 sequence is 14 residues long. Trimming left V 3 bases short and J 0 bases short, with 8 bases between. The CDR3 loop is CASSEEDMNTEAFF. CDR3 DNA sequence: TGTGCCAGCAGTGAGGAAGACATGAACACTGAAGCTTTCTTT.

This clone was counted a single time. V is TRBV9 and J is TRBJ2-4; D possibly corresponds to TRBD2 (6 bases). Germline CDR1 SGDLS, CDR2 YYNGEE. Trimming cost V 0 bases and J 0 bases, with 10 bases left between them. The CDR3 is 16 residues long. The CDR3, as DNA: TGTGCCAGCAGCGTAGGTCAGGGACTAGCCAAAAACATTCAGTACTTC. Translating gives CASSVGQGLAKNIQYF.

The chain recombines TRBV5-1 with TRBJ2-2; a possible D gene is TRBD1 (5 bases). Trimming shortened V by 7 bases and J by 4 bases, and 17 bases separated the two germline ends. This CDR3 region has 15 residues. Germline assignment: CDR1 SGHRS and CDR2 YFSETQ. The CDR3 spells CASGAGQFPTGELFF. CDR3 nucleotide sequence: TGCGCCAGCGGGGCAGGTCAATTTCCCACCGGGGAGCTGTTTTTT.

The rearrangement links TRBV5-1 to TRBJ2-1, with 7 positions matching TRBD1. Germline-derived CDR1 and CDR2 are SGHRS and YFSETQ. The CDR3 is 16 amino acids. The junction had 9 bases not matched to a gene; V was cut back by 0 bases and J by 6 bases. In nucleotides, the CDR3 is TGCGCCAGCAGCTTGGAAGGGCAGGGGGTCGGCAATGAGCAGTTCTTC. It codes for CASSLEGQGVGNEQFF.

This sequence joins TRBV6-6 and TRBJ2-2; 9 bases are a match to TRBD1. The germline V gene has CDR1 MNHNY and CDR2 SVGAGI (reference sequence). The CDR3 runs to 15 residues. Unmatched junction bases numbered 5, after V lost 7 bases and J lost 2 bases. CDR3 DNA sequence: TGTGCCAGCAAAAGGACAGGGGCAAACACCGGGGAGCTGTTTTTT. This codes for CASKRTGANTGELFF.

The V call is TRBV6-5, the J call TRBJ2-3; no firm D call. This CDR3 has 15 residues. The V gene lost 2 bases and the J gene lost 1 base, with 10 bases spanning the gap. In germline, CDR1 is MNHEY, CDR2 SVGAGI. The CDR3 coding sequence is TGTGCCAGCAGTTACGCGGAACCCGGCACAGATACGCAGTATTTT. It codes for CASSYAEPGTDTQYF.

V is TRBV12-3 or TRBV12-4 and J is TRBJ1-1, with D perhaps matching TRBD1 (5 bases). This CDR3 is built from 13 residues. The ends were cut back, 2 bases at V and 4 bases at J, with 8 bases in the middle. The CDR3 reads CASSLYRTTEAFF. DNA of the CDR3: TGTGCCAGCAGTTTATACAGGACCACTGAAGCTTTCTTT.